This is a list of T cell receptor beta chains from one sample in a study of radiotherapy plus CTLA-4 blockade in lung cancer. The protocol was immunoSEQ multiplex PCR, while the TCRdb copy is restricted to in-frame clones and leaves out a portion. The sample shows tens of thousands of clones, over 80% of them seen only once. The specimen was peripheral blood, collected from a patient treated with radiotherapy plus ipilimumab. The receptors shown here come from a human donor with non-small cell lung cancer who had stable disease on radiotherapy plus ipilimumab. The CDR3 runs from the conserved cysteine through the conserved F or W. A D gene is named only where the DNA matches it firmly. For some rows the clone size is stated as once, few or many, or as a class when expanded; others skip it.

D gene	clone size	V gene	J gene	CDR3 DNA	CDR3 protein
NA	NA	TRBV5-1	TRBJ1-1	TGCGCCAGCAGCTCCTCGCGACAGGCTGGTAACACTGAAGCTTTCTTT	CASSSSRQAGNTEAFF
TRBD1	NA	TRBV5-1	TRBJ1-5	TGCGCCAGCAGCTCCGGGACAGAGAATCAGCCCCAGCATTTT	CASSSGTENQPQHF
NA	NA	TRBV6-1	TRBJ1-2	TGTGCCAGCATTGGACTCAACTATGGCTACACCTTC	CASIGLNYGYTF
NA	NA	TRBV5-1	TRBJ2-5	TGCGCCAGCAGCTTGGCCTGGGGTGGACAAGAGACCCAGTACTTC	CASSLAWGGQETQYF
TRBD2	NA	TRBV11-2	TRBJ2-3	TGTGCCAGCAGCTTAAACCGGGGGGTGCTACCCACAAATACGCAGTATTTT	CASSLNRGVLPTNTQYF
TRBD1	NA	TRBV6-5	TRBJ2-7	TGTGCCAGCAGTTACACCCGAACCGGGACAGGGTCAGTGCAGTACTTC	CASSYTRTGTGSVQYF
NA	NA	TRBV29-1	TRBJ1-2	TGCAGCGAGAAGACGGGAAACTATGGCTACACCTTC	CSEKTGNYGYTF
NA	once	TRBV4-2	TRBJ1-3	TGTGCCAGCAGCCAAGATCTGGGGGTTTCGTCTGGAAACACCATATATTTT	CASSQDLGVSSGNTIYF
NA	once	TRBV7-9	TRBJ2-7	TGTGCCAGCAGCTTAGCGAGGCTAGCAGACGAGCAGTACTTC	CASSLARLADEQYF
TRBD2	NA	TRBV19	TRBJ2-2	TGTGCCAGTCTAGACCTAGCGGGGAGCAACACCGGGGAGCTGTTTTTT	CASLDLAGSNTGELFF
NA	NA	TRBV2	TRBJ2-7	TGTGCCAGCAGTGTCGACAGGGAGCAGTACTTC	CASSVDREQYF
NA	NA	TRBV5-1	TRBJ2-7	TGCGCCAGCAGCTTTGGGCAGCCTTCCTACGAGCAGTACTTC	CASSFGQPSYEQYF
TRBD1	NA	TRBV27	TRBJ1-1	TGTGCCAGCAGTTCAAGGGACAGATACACTGAAGCTTTCTTT	CASSSRDRYTEAFF
TRBD2	NA	TRBV19	TRBJ2-3	TGTGCCAGTAGTATGTGGCTAGCGGGAGGAGCTGATACGCAGTATTTT	CASSMWLAGGADTQYF
NA	NA	TRBV27	TRBJ2-1	TGTGCCAGCGGGAGTAACGGGGGGCGTACTGAGCAGTTCTTC	CASGSNGGRTEQFF
TRBD1	NA	TRBV6-6	TRBJ1-1	TGTGCCAGCAGGCCGGGACAGGCCGCCAATGAAGCTTTCTTT	CASRPGQAANEAFF
NA	NA	TRBV18	TRBJ2-3	TGTGCCAGCTCACCACCGACGAAGACAGATACGCAGTATTTT	CASSPPTKTDTQYF
TRBD1	NA	TRBV7-9	TRBJ1-2	TGTGCCAGCAGCTTCACGGGGACAGGGGGCGAAGTCTATGGCTACACCTTC	CASSFTGTGGEVYGYTF
NA	NA	TRBV7-2	TRBJ2-1	TGTGCCAGCAGCTTAGATGGGACATTTACCAATGAGCAGTTCTTC	CASSLDGTFTNEQFF
NA	NA	TRBV2	TRBJ1-2	TGTGCCAGCAGTGCCGGCCAGGAGGTCCATGGCTACACCTTC	CASSAGQEVHGYTF
NA	NA	TRBV5-1	TRBJ2-3	TGCGCCAGCAGCCCTGACAGGATCGCCCACACAGATACGCAGTATTTT	CASSPDRIAHTDTQYF
NA	NA	TRBV9	TRBJ2-1	TGTGCCAGCAGCGTAGGCGGAAGGATGAATGAGCAGTTCTTC	CASSVGGRMNEQFF
TRBD1	NA	TRBV28	TRBJ1-5	TGTGCCAGCAGGCAGACAGGGGATAACCAGCCCCAGCATTTT	CASRQTGDNQPQHF
TRBD2	NA	TRBV6-5	TRBJ2-7	TGTGCCACCACCCCTCGGGCGGGGGGCTTGGGCGAGCAGTACTTC	CATTPRAGGLGEQYF
NA	NA	TRBV2	TRBJ1-5	TGTGCCAGCAGTGAATCCCTAGGACGCGGCAATCAGCCCCAGCATTTT	CASSESLGRGNQPQHF
NA	NA	TRBV5-1	TRBJ2-1	TGCGCCAGCAGCGCCTCTACTGGACGGAAGACCCGTGCTTACAACAATGAGCAGTTCTTC	CASSASTGRKTRAYNNEQFF
NA	once	TRBV28	TRBJ1-5	TGTGCCAGCGGAGTTAGCAATCAGCCCCAGCATTTT	CASGVSNQPQHF
NA	NA	TRBV6-4	TRBJ1-6	TGTGCCAGCAGTGCGGGGGTTACCTATAATTCACCCCTCCACTTT	CASSAGVTYNSPLHF
NA	NA	TRBV5-5	TRBJ1-4	TGTGCCAGCAGCCTCGCCGGTGTCGAAAAACTGTTTTTT	CASSLAGVEKLFF
TRBD1	NA	TRBV18	TRBJ2-1	TGTGCCAGCTCACCGGGACAGGGCACTGAGCAGTTCTTC	CASSPGQGTEQFF
NA	NA	TRBV6-6	TRBJ1-6	TGTGCCAGCAGTCCCCCCGCGGATAATTCACCCCTCCACTTT	CASSPPADNSPLHF
TRBD2	NA	TRBV7-2	TRBJ2-1	TGTGCCAGCAGCTCTAGCGGGGGGGCCCACAATGAGCAGTTCTTC	CASSSSGGAHNEQFF
TRBD2	NA	TRBV6-5	TRBJ2-5	TGTGCCATCCAAGCTAGCGGGAGGCAAGAGACCCAGTACTTC	CAIQASGRQETQYF
NA	NA	TRBV19	TRBJ1-5	TGTGCCAGTACCCTCAGGCCCAGGACAGAATATAGCAATCAGCCCCAGCATTTT	CASTLRPRTEYSNQPQHF
TRBD1	NA	TRBV11-2	TRBJ1-2	TGTGCCAGCAGCCGCGACAGGGCGTTTGGCTACACCTTC	CASSRDRAFGYTF
NA	once	TRBV6-5	TRBJ2-3	TGTGCCAGCAGTTACGTGGCGGAGTACACAGATACGCAGTATTTT	CASSYVAEYTDTQYF
TRBD2	NA	TRBV7-9	TRBJ2-1	TGTGCCAGCAGCGGACTAGCGGGAAGCGCTAGGTACAATGAGCAGTTCTTC	CASSGLAGSARYNEQFF
TRBD1	NA	TRBV27	TRBJ2-3	TGTGCCAGCAGTTTGACAGGGACAGGCACAGATACGCAGTATTTT	CASSLTGTGTDTQYF
NA	NA	TRBV7-2	TRBJ2-5	TGTGCCAGCAGCTTAGGGCTACCCTCCCAAGAGACCCAGTACTTC	CASSLGLPSQETQYF
NA	NA	TRBV7-9	TRBJ1-2	TGTGCCAGCGCCGGATTCGGCGCTAACTATGGCTACACCTTC	CASAGFGANYGYTF
NA	NA	TRBV13	TRBJ2-7	TGTGCCAGCAGCTTCGGAGGCGGCTCCTACGAGCAGTACTTC	CASSFGGGSYEQYF
NA	few	TRBV5-8	TRBJ1-2	TGTGCCAGCAGCTTGCTACAGGGATCGTACTATGGCTACACCTTC	CASSLLQGSYYGYTF
NA	NA	TRBV5-4	TRBJ1-2	TGTGCCAGCAGCCAGACAGGAGCTAACTATGGCTACACCTTC	CASSQTGANYGYTF
TRBD1	NA	TRBV18	TRBJ1-1	TGTGCCAGCTCATCTGACAGGGTATCCACTGAAGCTTTCTTT	CASSSDRVSTEAFF
NA	NA	TRBV10-2	TRBJ2-1	TGCGCCAGCAGACCAGGGGACTCCTACAATGAGCAGTTCTTC	CASRPGDSYNEQFF
TRBD1	NA	TRBV18	TRBJ2-1	TGTGCCAGCTCACCGCGACAGGGATGGGATGAGCAGTTCTTC	CASSPRQGWDEQFF
TRBD2	NA	TRBV2	TRBJ2-3	TGTGCCAGCAGTGACTCTAGCGGGAGAGATACGCAGTATTTT	CASSDSSGRDTQYF
NA	NA	TRBV7-8	TRBJ1-5	TGTGCCAGCAGCTTAGTAGGGCTCAATCAGCCCCAGCATTTT	CASSLVGLNQPQHF
TRBD1	NA	TRBV28	TRBJ2-7	TGTGCCAGCAGTTCTCCGGGACAGATGACAGCCTACGAGCAGTACTTC	CASSSPGQMTAYEQYF
NA	NA	TRBV6-1	TRBJ1-2	TGTGCCAGCAGTGACAGAGGGCAGGGCTTTTATGGCTACACCTTC	CASSDRGQGFYGYTF
TRBD2	NA	TRBV9	TRBJ2-1	TGTGCCAGCAGCATCCAGACTAGCGGGGGGGAGCAGTTCTTC	CASSIQTSGGEQFF